This TCR beta chain is from a study of T cell responses to AZD1222 COVID-19 vaccine. Note on this clone: Its antigen is unknown.

The data were produced by immunoSEQ multiplex PCR, yet TCRdb's version contains in-frame clones alone and is incomplete. The profile covers about 140,000 clones, with 80% to 95% appearing a single time and more than 0.9% taken by the ten largest. V lost 4 bases and J 8 bases, leaving 11 bases between the germline ends. There are 11 residues in the CDR3. Looked up from germline, CDR1 is SQVTM and CDR2 is ANQGSEA. Points from the study as a whole: Donors in the cohort were predominantly white British and more often female, and clonal diversity was possibly underestimated.

The TCR was taken from an adult who received the AZD1222 COVID-19 vaccine. Sequencing was performed on peripheral blood, taken 28 days after the second AZD1222 dose. This rearrangement joins TRBV29-1 to TRBJ1-2, with D unresolved. The CDR3 protein is CSVVSRRGYTF. As DNA, the CDR3 is TGCAGCGTTGTATCCCGCAGGGGCTACACCTTC.